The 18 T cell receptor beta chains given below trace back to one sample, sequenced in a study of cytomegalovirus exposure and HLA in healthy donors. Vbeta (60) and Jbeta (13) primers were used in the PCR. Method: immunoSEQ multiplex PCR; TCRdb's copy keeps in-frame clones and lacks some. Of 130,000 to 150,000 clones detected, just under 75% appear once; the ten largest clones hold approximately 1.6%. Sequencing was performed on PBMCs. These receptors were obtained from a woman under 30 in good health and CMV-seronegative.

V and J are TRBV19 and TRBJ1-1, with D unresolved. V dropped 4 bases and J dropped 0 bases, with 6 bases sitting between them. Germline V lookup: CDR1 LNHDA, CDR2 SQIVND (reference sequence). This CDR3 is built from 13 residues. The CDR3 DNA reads TGTGCCAGTAGTAGCAGTCTGAACACTGAAGCTTTCTTT. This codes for CASSSSLNTEAFF. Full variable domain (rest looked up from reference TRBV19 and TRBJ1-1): DGGITQSPKYLFRKEGQNVTLSCEQNLNHDAMYWYRQDPGQGLRLIYYSQIVNDFQKGDIAEGYSVSREKKESFPLTVTSAQKNPTAFYLCASSSSLNTEAFFGQGTRLTVV.

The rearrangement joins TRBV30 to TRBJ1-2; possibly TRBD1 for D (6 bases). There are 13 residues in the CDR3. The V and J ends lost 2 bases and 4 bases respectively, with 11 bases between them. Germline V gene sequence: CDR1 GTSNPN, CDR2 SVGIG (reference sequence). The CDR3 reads CAWSSDRLYGYTF. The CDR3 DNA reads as TGTGCCTGGAGTTCCGACAGGCTCTATGGCTACACCTTC.

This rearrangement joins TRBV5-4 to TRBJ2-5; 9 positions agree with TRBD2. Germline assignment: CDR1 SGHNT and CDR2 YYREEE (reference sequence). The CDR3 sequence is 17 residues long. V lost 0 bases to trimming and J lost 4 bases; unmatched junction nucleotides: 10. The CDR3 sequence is CASSLGPRLAGTETQYF. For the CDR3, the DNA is TGTGCCAGCAGCTTGGGGCCCCGGCTAGCGGGGACAGAGACCCAGTACTTC.

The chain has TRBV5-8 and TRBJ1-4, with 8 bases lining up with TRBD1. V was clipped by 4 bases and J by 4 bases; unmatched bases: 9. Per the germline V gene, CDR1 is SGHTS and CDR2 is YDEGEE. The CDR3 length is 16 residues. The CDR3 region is CASSLGLDRVNEKLFF. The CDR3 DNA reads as TGTGCCAGCAGCCTGGGCTTGGACAGGGTTAATGAAAAACTGTTTTTT.

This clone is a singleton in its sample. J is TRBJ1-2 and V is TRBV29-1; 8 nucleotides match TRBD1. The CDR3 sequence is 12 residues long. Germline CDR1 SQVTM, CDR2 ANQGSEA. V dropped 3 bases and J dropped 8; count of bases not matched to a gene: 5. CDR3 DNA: TGCAGCGTTGAGGACAGGGCAAACGGCTACACCTTC. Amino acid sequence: CSVEDRANGYTF.

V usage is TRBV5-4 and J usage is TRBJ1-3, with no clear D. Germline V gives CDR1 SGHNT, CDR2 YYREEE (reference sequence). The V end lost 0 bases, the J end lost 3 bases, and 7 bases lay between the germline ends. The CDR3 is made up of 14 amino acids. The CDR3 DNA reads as TGTGCCAGCAGCTTGGGCGGAGTTGGAAACACCATATATTTT. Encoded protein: CASSLGGVGNTIYF. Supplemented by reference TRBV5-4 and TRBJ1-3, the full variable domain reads ETGVTQSPTHLIKTRGQQVTLRCSSQSGHNTVSWYQQALGQGPQFIFQYYREEENGRGNFPPRFSGLQFPNYSSELNVNALELDDSALYLCASSLGGVGNTIYFGEGSWLTVV.

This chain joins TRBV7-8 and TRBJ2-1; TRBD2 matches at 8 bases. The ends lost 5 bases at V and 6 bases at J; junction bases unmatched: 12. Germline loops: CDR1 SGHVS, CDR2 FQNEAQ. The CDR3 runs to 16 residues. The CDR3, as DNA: TGTGCCAGCAGCCCCGTGGCGGGGGGTCACCTCAATGAGCAGTTCTTC. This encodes CASSPVAGGHLNEQFF.

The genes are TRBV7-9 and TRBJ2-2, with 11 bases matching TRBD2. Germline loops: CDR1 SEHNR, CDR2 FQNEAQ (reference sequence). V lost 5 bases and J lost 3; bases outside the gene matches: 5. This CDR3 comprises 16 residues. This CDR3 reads CASSTRLAGHTGELFF. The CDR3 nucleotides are TGTGCCAGCAGCACTAGACTAGCGGGACACACCGGGGAGCTGTTTTTT.

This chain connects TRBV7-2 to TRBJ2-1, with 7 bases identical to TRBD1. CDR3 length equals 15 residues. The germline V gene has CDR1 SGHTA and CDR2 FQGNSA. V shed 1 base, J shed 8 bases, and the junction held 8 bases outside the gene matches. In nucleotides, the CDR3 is TGTGCCAGCAGCTTAGGGGACAGTCAGATAGATGAGCAGTTCTTC. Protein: CASSLGDSQIDEQFF.

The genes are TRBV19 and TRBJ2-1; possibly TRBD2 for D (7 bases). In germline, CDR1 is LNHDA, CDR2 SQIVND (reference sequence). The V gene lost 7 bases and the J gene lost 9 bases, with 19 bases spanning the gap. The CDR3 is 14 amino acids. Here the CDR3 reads CASNPYTGRVEQFF. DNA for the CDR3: TGTGCCAGTAACCCGTATACAGGGAGGGTTGAGCAGTTCTTC.

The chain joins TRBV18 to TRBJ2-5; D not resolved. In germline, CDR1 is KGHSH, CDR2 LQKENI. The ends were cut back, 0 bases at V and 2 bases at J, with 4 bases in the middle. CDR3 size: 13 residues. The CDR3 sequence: CASSPPSQETQYF. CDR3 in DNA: TGTGCCAGCTCACCACCTTCACAAGAGACCCAGTACTTC. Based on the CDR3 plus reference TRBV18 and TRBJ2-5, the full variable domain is NAGVMQNPRHLVRRRGQEARLRCSPMKGHSHVYWYRQLPEEGLKFMVYLQKENIIDESGMPKERFSAEFPKEGPSILRIQQVVRGDSAAYFCASSPPSQETQYFGPGTRLLVL.

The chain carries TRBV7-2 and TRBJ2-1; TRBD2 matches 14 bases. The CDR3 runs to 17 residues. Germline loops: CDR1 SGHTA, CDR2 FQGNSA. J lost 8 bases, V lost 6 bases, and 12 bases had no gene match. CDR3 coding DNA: TGTGCCAGCAGGGTCGGGACTAGCGGGAGACTGGGCTATGAGCAGTTCTTC. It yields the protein CASRVGTSGRLGYEQFF. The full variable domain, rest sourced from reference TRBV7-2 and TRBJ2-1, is GAGVSQSPSNKVTEKGKDVELRCDPISGHTALYWYRQSLGQGLEFLIYFQGNSAPDKSGLPSDRFSAERTGGSVSTLTIQRTQQEDSAVYLCASRVGTSGRLGYEQFFGPGTRLTVL.

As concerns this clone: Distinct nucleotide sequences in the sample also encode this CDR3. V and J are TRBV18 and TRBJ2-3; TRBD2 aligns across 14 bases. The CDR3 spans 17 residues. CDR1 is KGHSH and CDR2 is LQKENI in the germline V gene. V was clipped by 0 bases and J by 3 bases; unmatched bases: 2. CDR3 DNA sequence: TGTGCCAGCTCACCACCAGGACTAGCGGGGGGTACAGATACGCAGTATTTT. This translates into CASSPPGLAGGTDTQYF.

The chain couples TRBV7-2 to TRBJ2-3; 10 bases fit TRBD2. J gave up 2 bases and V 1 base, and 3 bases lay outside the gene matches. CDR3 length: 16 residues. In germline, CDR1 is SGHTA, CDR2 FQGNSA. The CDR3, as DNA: TGTGCCAGCAGCTTAGTTGGACTAGCGGTCACAGATACGCAGTATTTT. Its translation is CASSLVGLAVTDTQYF.

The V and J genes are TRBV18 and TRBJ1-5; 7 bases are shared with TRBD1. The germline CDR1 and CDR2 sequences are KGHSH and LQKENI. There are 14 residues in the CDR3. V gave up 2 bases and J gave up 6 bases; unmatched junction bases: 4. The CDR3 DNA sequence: TGTGCCAGCTCACCAACAGGGGTACGTCAGCCCCAGCATTTT. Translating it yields CASSPTGVRQPQHF. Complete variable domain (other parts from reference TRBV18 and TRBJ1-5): NAGVMQNPRHLVRRRGQEARLRCSPMKGHSHVYWYRQLPEEGLKFMVYLQKENIIDESGMPKERFSAEFPKEGPSILRIQQVVRGDSAAYFCASSPTGVRQPQHFGDGTRLSIL.

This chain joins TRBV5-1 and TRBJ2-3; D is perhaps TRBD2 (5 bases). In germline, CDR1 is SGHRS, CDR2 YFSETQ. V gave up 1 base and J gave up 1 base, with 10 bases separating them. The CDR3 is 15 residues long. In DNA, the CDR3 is TGCGCCAGCAGCTTGCAGGCCGGGGGCACAGATACGCAGTATTTT. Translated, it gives CASSLQAGGTDTQYF.

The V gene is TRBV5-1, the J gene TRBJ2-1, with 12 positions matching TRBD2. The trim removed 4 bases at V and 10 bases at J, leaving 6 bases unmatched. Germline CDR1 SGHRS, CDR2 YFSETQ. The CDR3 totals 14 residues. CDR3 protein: CASSKLAGGGEQFF. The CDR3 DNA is TGCGCCAGCAGCAAGCTAGCGGGAGGGGGCGAGCAGTTCTTC.

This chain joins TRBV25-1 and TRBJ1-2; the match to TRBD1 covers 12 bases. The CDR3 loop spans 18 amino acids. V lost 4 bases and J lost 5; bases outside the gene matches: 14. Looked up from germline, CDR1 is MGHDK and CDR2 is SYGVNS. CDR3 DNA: TGTGCCAGCAGTGGAAGCGCCGGGACAGGGGGCTCTCAATATGGCTACACCTTC. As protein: CASSGSAGTGGSQYGYTF.